This T cell receptor beta chain emerged from a study of cytomegalovirus exposure and HLA in healthy donors. V dropped 5 bases and J dropped 1 base, with 13 bases sitting between them. The V gene's germline CDR1 is SGHTA and CDR2 FQGTGA. There are 15 residues in the CDR3. This PCR relied on a set of 60 Vbeta primers and 13 Jbeta primers. Assay: immunoSEQ multiplex PCR; the TCRdb copy retains only in-frame clones and omits some. The sample has approximately 180,000 clones; approximately 85% are singletons. This clonotype was sampled from a girl aged 10-17 years in good health and CMV-seropositive. Sequencing was done on a sample of PBMCs. This chain links TRBV7-3 with TRBJ2-3, with D tentatively TRBD2 (5 bases). In DNA form, the CDR3 reads TGTGCCAGCAGCCGGGGATCAGGCGGCACAGATACGCAGTATTTT. The encoded protein is CASSRGSGGTDTQYF.